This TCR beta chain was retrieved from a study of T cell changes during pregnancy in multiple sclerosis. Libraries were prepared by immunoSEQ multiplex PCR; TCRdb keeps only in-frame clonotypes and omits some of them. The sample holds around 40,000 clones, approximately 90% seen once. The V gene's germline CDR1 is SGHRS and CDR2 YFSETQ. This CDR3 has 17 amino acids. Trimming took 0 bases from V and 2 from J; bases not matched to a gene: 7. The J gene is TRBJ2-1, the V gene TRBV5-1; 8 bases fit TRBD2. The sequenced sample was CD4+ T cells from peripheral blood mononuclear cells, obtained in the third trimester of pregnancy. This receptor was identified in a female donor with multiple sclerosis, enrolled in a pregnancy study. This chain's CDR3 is CASSLGGSGTAYNEQFF. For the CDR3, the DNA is TGCGCCAGCAGCTTGGGGGGTAGCGGGACGGCCTACAATGAGCAGTTCTTC.